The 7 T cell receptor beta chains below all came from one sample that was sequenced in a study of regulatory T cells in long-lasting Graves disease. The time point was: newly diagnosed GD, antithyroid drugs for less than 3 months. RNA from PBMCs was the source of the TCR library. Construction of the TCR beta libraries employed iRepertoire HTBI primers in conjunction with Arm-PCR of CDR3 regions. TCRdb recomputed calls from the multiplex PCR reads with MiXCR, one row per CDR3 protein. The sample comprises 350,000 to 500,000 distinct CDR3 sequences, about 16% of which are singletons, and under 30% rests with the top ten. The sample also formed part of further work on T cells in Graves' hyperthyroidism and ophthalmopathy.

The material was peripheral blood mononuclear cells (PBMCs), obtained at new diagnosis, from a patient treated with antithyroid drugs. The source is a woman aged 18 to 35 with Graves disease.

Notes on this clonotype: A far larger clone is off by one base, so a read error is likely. The CDR3 is CASIPPRGAAETQYF. The CDR3 nucleotides are TGTGCCAGCATCCCCCCAAGGGGGGCGGCAGAGACCCAGTACTTC. This chain joins TRBV5-1 and TRBJ2-3; the D call may be TRBD1 or TRBD2 (6 bases each). The closer fit of TRBJ2-5 to the DNA end suggests the J call may be wrong. The CDR3 loop spans 15 amino acids. Germline CDR1 reads SGHRS; CDR2 reads YFSETQ.

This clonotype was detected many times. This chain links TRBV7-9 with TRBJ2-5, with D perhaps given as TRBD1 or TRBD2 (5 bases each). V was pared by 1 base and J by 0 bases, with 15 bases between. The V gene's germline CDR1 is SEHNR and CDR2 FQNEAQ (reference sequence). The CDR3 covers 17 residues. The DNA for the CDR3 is TGTGCCAGCAGCTTAGAGGGGTCCTCTAGCCACCAAGAGACCCAGTACTTC. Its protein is CASSLEGSSSHQETQYF.

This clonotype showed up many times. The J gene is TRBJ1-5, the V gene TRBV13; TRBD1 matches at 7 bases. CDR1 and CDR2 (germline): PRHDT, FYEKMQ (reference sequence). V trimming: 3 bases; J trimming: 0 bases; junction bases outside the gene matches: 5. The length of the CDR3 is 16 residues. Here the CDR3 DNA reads TGTGCCAGCAGCTTCGGGGGACAGTATAGCAATCAGCCCCAGCATTTT. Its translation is CASSFGGQYSNQPQHF. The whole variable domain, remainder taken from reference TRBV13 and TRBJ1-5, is AAGVIQSPRHLIKEKRETATLKCYPIPRHDTVYWYQQGPGQDPQFLISFYEKMQSDKGSIPDRFSAQQFSDYHSELNMSSLELGDSALYFCASSFGGQYSNQPQHFGDGTRLSIL.

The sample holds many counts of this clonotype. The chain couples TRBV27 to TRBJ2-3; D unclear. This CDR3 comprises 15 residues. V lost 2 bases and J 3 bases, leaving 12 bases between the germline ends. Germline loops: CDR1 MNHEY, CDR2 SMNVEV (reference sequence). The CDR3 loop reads CASSLTSERTDTQYF. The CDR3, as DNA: TGTGCCAGCAGTTTAACGTCAGAAAGGACAGATACGCAGTATTTT.

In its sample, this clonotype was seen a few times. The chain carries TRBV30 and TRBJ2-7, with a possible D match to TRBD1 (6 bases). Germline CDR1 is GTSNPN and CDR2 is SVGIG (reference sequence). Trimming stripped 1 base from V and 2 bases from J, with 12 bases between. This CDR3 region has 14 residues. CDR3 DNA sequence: TGTGCCTGGAGTGGTCCCAGGACAGCCTACGAGCAGTACTTC. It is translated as CAWSGPRTAYEQYF. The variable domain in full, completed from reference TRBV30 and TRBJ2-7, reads SQTIHQWPATLVQPVGSPLSLECTVEGTSNPNLYWYRQAAGRGLQLLFYSVGIGQISSEVPQNLSASRPQDRQFILSSKKLLLSDSGFYLCAWSGPRTAYEQYFGPGTRLTVT.

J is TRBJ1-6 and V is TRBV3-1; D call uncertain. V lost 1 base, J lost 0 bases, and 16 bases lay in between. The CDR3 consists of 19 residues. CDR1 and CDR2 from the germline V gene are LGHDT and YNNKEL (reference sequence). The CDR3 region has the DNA TGTGCCAGCAGCCAAGGACGAGCAGGACGGAGCTCCTATAATTCACCCCTCCACTTT. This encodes CASSQGRAGRSSYNSPLHF.

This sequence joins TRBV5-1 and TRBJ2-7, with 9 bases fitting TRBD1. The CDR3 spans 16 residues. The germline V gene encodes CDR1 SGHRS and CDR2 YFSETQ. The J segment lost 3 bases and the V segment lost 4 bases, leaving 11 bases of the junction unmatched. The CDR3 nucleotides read TGCGCCAGCAGCCAGGCCGGGACAGGGAGTCTCTACGAGCAGTACTTC. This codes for CASSQAGTGSLYEQYF.